The 11 T cell receptor beta chains presented below share a single source sample, sequenced in a study of blood T cells in healthy people across ages. With a J-beta primer mix and a sample-barcoded 5' primer, a second PCR ran roughly 7 to 11 cycles. TCRdb recomputed calls from the 5' RACE reads with MiXCR, one row per CDR3 protein. In the table there are 890,000 or so distinct CDR3 sequences, roughly 60% of which are singletons. Sequences were obtained from blood. The source is a man in his thirties or forties in good health.

This chain joins TRBV20-1 and TRBJ2-7; 7 positions match TRBD1. The CDR3 runs to 13 residues. V shed 5 bases, J shed 3 bases, and the junction held 7 bases outside the gene matches. Germline values: CDR1 DFQATT, CDR2 SNEGSKA (reference sequence). CDR3 loop: CSAALAGGYEQYF. DNA of the CDR3: TGCAGTGCTGCTCTAGCAGGGGGCTACGAGCAGTACTTC.

The chain links TRBV4-2 to TRBJ2-3; the match to TRBD1 covers 8 bases. V dropped 4 bases and J dropped 4; count of bases not matched to a gene: 7. CDR1 and CDR2 (germline): LGHNA, YNFKEQ. This CDR3 is 15 amino acids long. CDR3 amino acids: CASSLGTGGPDTQYF. DNA for the CDR3: TGTGCCAGCAGCCTGGGGACAGGAGGTCCAGATACGCAGTATTTT.

This chain uses TRBV29-1 with TRBJ2-1; 11 bases line up with TRBD2. V lost 1 base and J lost 1; bases outside the gene matches: 3. There are 16 residues in the CDR3. Germline loops: CDR1 SQVTM, CDR2 ANQGSEA. The chain's CDR3 is CSVEATSGVSYNEQFF. The CDR3 DNA reads as TGCAGCGTTGAAGCGACTAGCGGGGTGTCCTACAATGAGCAGTTCTTC.

This chain links TRBV4-2 with TRBJ2-3; D tentatively reads TRBD1 or TRBD2 (5 bases each). V was shortened by 0 bases and J by 4 bases, with 11 bases between the two germline ends. The CDR3 has 15 amino acids. CDR1 is LGHNA and CDR2 is YNFKEQ in the germline V gene. CDR3: CASSQETGLPDTQYF. The CDR3 DNA reads TGTGCCAGCAGCCAAGAAACGGGGCTGCCAGATACGCAGTATTTT.

The chain recombines TRBV19 with TRBJ2-7; 8 bases map to TRBD1. From germline, CDR1 is LNHDA and CDR2 SQIVND (reference sequence). The CDR3 is made up of 15 amino acids. Losses at the gene ends were 1 base for V and 0 bases for J; bases not matched to a gene: 2. In DNA form, the CDR3 reads TGTGCCAGTAGTATAGGGACAGGGACCTCCTACGAGCAGTACTTC. This codes for CASSIGTGTSYEQYF.

The V call is TRBV4-2, the J call TRBJ2-3; TRBD2 aligns across 12 bases. V shed 0 bases, J shed 6 bases, and the junction held 4 bases outside the gene matches. There are 16 residues in the CDR3. Germline V CDR1 and CDR2: LGHNA, YNFKEQ. DNA of the CDR3: TGTGCCAGCAGCCAAGATGCTAGCGGGGGGGCGGATACGCAGTATTTT. This translates into CASSQDASGGADTQYF.

The rearrangement joins TRBV7-2 to TRBJ1-2; no clear D gene. The germline gives CDR1 SGHTA, CDR2 FQGNSA. This CDR3 has 15 amino acids. V shed 7 bases and J shed 0 bases, with 15 bases lying between them. CDR3 sequence (DNA): TGTGCCAGCATCCCTGCCCCGGACCCTAACTATGGCTACACCTTC. Translating it yields CASIPAPDPNYGYTF.

This sequence joins TRBV4-1 and TRBJ1-4, with 10 positions matching TRBD1. Trimming at V came to 1 base and at J to 8 bases, leaving 4 bases not matched to a gene. Germline CDR1 and CDR2: MGHRA and YSYEKL. CDR3 length: 15 residues. CDR3 amino acids: CASSQAGQGYEKLFF. The CDR3 bases are TGCGCCAGCAGCCAAGCGGGACAGGGGTACGAAAAACTGTTTTTT.

The chain has TRBV6-6 and TRBJ2-7; TRBD2 agrees at 9 bases. The CDR3 extends over 16 amino acids. Unmatched junction bases numbered 10, after V lost 5 bases and J lost 2 bases. Germline assignment: CDR1 MNHNY and CDR2 SVGAGI (reference sequence). This chain's CDR3 is CASSNPAGGLAYEQYF. CDR3 in DNA: TGTGCCAGCAGTAACCCAGCGGGGGGCCTTGCCTACGAGCAGTACTTC.

This rearrangement joins TRBV6-1 to TRBJ2-1, with TRBD1 identical over 7 bases. The CDR3 consists of 14 residues. Germline values: CDR1 MNHNS, CDR2 SASEGT. With V trimmed by 0 bases and J by 5 bases, 1 base remained unmatched. The CDR3, as DNA: TGTGCCAGCAGTGAAGCGGGACAGAACAATGAGCAGTTCTTC. Protein: CASSEAGQNNEQFF.

This clonotype was observed many times. The genes are TRBV12-3 or TRBV12-4 and TRBJ2-3, with TRBD2 as a possible D gene (5 bases). The J call may be incorrect, as the DNA end agrees better with TRBJ2-5. The CDR3 length is 11 residues. The CDR3, as DNA: TGTGCCAGCAGTTTCGAGGGCACCCAGTACTTC. Its translation: CASSFEGTQYF.